This T cell receptor beta chain was captured by sequencing in a study of T cells in Graves' hyperthyroidism and ophthalmopathy. Regarding this clonotype: Its specificity is not known.

Whole-study results and caveats: Prediction of ophthalmopathy progression came a median approximately 7 months pre-onset.

Amplification yielded TCR beta CDR3 regions, with RNA transcripts as the source. HTBI primers were the set used in a first-round RT-PCR of the TCR CDR3. MiXCR, run by TCRdb on the multiplex PCR reads, gives a single entry per CDR3 protein. The table includes roughly 380,000 distinct CDR3 sequences, approximately 15% detected once. Per the germline V gene, CDR1 is SGHDN and CDR2 is FVKESK. CDR3 length: 15 residues. Trimming took 4 bases from V and 2 from J; bases not matched to a gene: 6. Input material: blood. The chain couples TRBV14 to TRBJ2-5; 8 bases align to TRBD2. The clonotype was recovered from a young woman with Graves' hyperthyroidism. In DNA form, the CDR3 reads TGTGCCAGCAGCCGGAAACTAGCGGAACAAGAGACCCAGTACTTC. Translation: CASSRKLAEQETQYF.